This T cell receptor (beta chain) was obtained from a study of control samples from healthy donors and cancer patients. Losses at the gene ends were 3 bases for V and 5 bases for J; bases not matched to a gene: 8. The germline V gene has CDR1 MNHEY and CDR2 SVGAGI. The CDR3 has 15 amino acids. Clones were read by immunoSEQ multiplex PCR, and TCRdb kept only the in-frame ones, dropping some. The sample includes over 150,000 clones, roughly 94% of them seen just once. The receptor was derived from a woman between 18 and 29 years old in good health. The gene calls are TRBV6-5 and TRBJ1-1; 8 nucleotides align to TRBD1. The source material was blood. CDR3: CASSYLGRGQTEAFF. CDR3 nucleotide sequence: TGTGCCAGCAGTTATTTGGGCAGGGGGCAAACTGAAGCTTTCTTT.